This entry lists 20 T cell receptor beta chains sequenced from one sample in a study of blood T cells in healthy people across ages. Primed by a sample-barcoded 5' primer and a J-beta primer mix, a second PCR proceeded for about 6 to 12 cycles. One entry per CDR3 protein, called by TCRdb with MiXCR from the 5' RACE reads. The sample holds 1.4 million or so distinct CDR3 sequences; roughly 43% are singletons and the top ten take under 5%. The sequencing sample was made of blood. Source of these receptors: a young woman in good health.

The chain links TRBV29-1 to TRBJ1-2; a possible D gene is TRBD1 (5 bases). Per the germline V gene, CDR1 is SQVTM and CDR2 is ANQGSEA. This CDR3 contains 11 residues. V was pared by 7 bases and J by 0 bases, with 6 bases between. The CDR3 protein is CSGRANYGYTF. CDR3 DNA sequence: TGCAGCGGCAGGGCTAACTATGGCTACACCTTC. Full variable domain (outside the CDR3, taken from reference TRBV29-1 and TRBJ1-2): SAVISQKPSRDICQRGTSLTIQCQVDSQVTMMFWYRQQPGQSLTLIATANQGSEATYESGFVIDKFPISRPNLTFSTLTVSNMSPEDSSIYLCSGRANYGYTFGSGTRLTVV.

CDR3 coding DNA: TGTGCCAGCAGCTTCACGCATCTTGTAGCGGGAGGGTACCAAGAGACCCAGTACTTC. Translation: CASSFTHLVAGGYQETQYF. This chain joins TRBV7-9 and TRBJ2-5; 11 bases align to TRBD2. The germline V gene encodes CDR1 SEHNR and CDR2 FQNEAQ (reference sequence). Unmatched junction bases numbered 12, after V lost 3 bases and J lost 0 bases. The CDR3 runs 19 residues. The entire variable domain, with the rest obtained from reference TRBV7-9 and TRBJ2-5, is as follows: DTGVSQNPRHKITKRGQNVTFRCDPISEHNRLYWYRQTLGQGPEFLTYFQNEAQLEKSRLLSDRFSAERPKGSFSTLEIQRTEQGDSAMYLCASSFTHLVAGGYQETQYFGPGTRLLVL.

V usage is TRBV7-9 and J usage is TRBJ2-7; D might be TRBD1 (6 bases). The CDR3 runs 13 residues. Per the germline V gene, CDR1 is SEHNR and CDR2 is FQNEAQ (reference sequence). Deletions cut 5 bases from V and 6 bases from J, with 14 bases between. DNA for the CDR3: TGTGCCAGCAGCAGAGTTCAGGGGCTCGAGCAGTACTTC. Protein sequence: CASSRVQGLEQYF.

This clonotype came up a few times. V is TRBV5-1 and J is TRBJ2-3; D is uncertain. This CDR3 has 14 amino acids. V was cut by 3 bases and J by 4 bases, with 12 bases left in between. Germline V gene sequence: CDR1 SGHRS, CDR2 YFSETQ. The CDR3 DNA is TGCGCCAGCAGCTCGGGCCCTCTCCCAGATACGCAGTATTTT. Translating it yields CASSSGPLPDTQYF.

The table lists this clonotype with a few counts. The chain joins TRBV12-3 or TRBV12-4 to TRBJ1-2, with no clear D. The CDR3 has 13 amino acids. V was cut by 5 bases and J by 6 bases, with 13 bases left in between. The chain's CDR3 is CASSPYRTDGYTF. The CDR3 coding sequence is TGTGCCAGCAGTCCCTATCGGACGGATGGCTACACCTTC.

The DNA for the CDR3 is TGTGCCAGCAGCTTATATCGCGAAGGCGGCCAAGAGACCCAGTACTTC. Translated: CASSLYREGGQETQYF. The rearrangement uses TRBV7-2 and TRBJ2-5, with D unresolved. The CDR3 sequence is 16 residues long. Per germline, CDR1 SGHTA and CDR2 FQGNSA. V was trimmed by 2 bases and J by 1 base, leaving 14 bases between them.

The genes are TRBV6-5 and TRBJ1-4; D is unresolved. CDR1 and CDR2 (germline): MNHEY, SVGAGI. With 2 bases removed from V and 8 bases from J, the gap between germline ends came to 12 bases. The CDR3 is made up of 14 amino acids. The CDR3 spells CASSYGPGREKLFF. The CDR3 bases are TGTGCCAGCAGTTACGGCCCGGGCAGGGAAAAACTGTTTTTT.

The rearrangement links TRBV7-9 to TRBJ2-1; possible D gene TRBD1, 5 bases. The CDR3 consists of 15 residues. Trimming took 1 base from V and 2 from J, leaving 9 bases between them. CDR1 and CDR2 (germline): SEHNR, FQNEAQ (reference sequence). CDR3 DNA sequence: TGTGCCAGCAGCTTAGTAGGGGATGCCTACAATGAGCAGTTCTTC. Encoded protein: CASSLVGDAYNEQFF.

This clonotype was seen many times. The rearrangement uses TRBV7-2 and TRBJ2-7; 12 bases fit TRBD2. The germline CDR1 and CDR2 sequences are SGHTA and FQGNSA. This CDR3 spans 16 amino acids. V shed 2 bases and J 3 bases; nucleotides not matched to a gene: 5. This chain's CDR3 is CASSLYETSGGYEQYF. In DNA, the CDR3 is TGTGCCAGCAGCTTATACGAGACTAGCGGGGGCTACGAGCAGTACTTC. The whole variable domain, filled in from reference TRBV7-2 and TRBJ2-7, reads GAGVSQSPSNKVTEKGKDVELRCDPISGHTALYWYRQSLGQGLEFLIYFQGNSAPDKSGLPSDRFSAERTGGSVSTLTIQRTQQEDSAVYLCASSLYETSGGYEQYFGPGTRLTVT.

J is TRBJ2-1 and V is TRBV20-1, with D perhaps TRBD2 (6 bases). Germline lookup yields CDR1 DFQATT and CDR2 SNEGSKA (reference sequence). The CDR3 runs to 12 residues. Trimming cost V 5 bases and J 8 bases, with 13 bases left between them. The CDR3 bases are TGCAGTGCTTGGGACTGGCAGGATGAGCAGTTCTTC. This gives the protein CSAWDWQDEQFF.

The rearrangement links TRBV2 to TRBJ2-2; D is possibly TRBD2 (6 bases). Trimming shortened V by 11 bases and J by 4 bases, and 14 bases separated the two germline ends. The CDR3 runs 13 residues. CDR1 is SNHLY, CDR2 FYNNEI, per germline. This CDR3 reads CAGSRERTGELFF. In nucleotides, the CDR3 is TGTGCCGGGAGCCGGGAGCGCACCGGGGAGCTGTTTTTT.

V usage is TRBV12-3 or TRBV12-4 and J usage is TRBJ2-4, with TRBD1 matching 8 bases. The CDR3 totals 14 residues. The trim removed 5 bases at V and 9 bases at J, leaving 9 bases unmatched. The CDR3 region is CASSGGRGQSIQYF. DNA for the CDR3: TGTGCCAGCAGTGGGGGCAGGGGGCAGAGCATTCAGTACTTC.

This clonotype was found a few times. The J gene is TRBJ2-1, the V gene TRBV7-8, with 11 nucleotides matching TRBD2. V was clipped by 3 bases and J by 5 bases; unmatched bases: 12. CDR1 SGHVS and CDR2 FQNEAQ come from the germline V gene. This CDR3 has 18 residues. The DNA of the CDR3 is TGTGCCAGCAGCTTTCCATTGTGGGGTAGCGGGAGGGACAATGAGCAGTTCTTC. Residues: CASSFPLWGSGRDNEQFF.

CDR3 nucleotides: TGTGCCAGCAGCTTTGGGAGGGCCTACACAGATACGCAGTATTTT. Protein product: CASSFGRAYTDTQYF. This sequence joins TRBV7-9 and TRBJ2-3, with 7 bases fitting TRBD2. V trimming: 3 bases; J trimming: 2 bases; junction bases outside the gene matches: 5. Germline loops: CDR1 SEHNR, CDR2 FQNEAQ (reference sequence). CDR3 length equals 15 residues. The full variable domain, in which reference TRBV7-9 and TRBJ2-3 provide the parts outside the CDR3, is DTGVSQNPRHKITKRGQNVTFRCDPISEHNRLYWYRQTLGQGPEFLTYFQNEAQLEKSRLLSDRFSAERPKGSFSTLEIQRTEQGDSAMYLCASSFGRAYTDTQYFGPGTRLTVL.

V usage is TRBV19 and J usage is TRBJ2-6, with D uncertain. The CDR3 contains 16 residues. Germline V gene lookup returns CDR1 LNHDA and CDR2 SQIVND (reference sequence). Between the trimmed V and J ends, which lost 6 bases and 0 bases, there was a span of 12 bases. The CDR3 DNA follows: TGTGCCAGTAGGCGCTTGCCCATCTCTGGGGCCAACGTCCTGACTTTC. It codes for CASRRLPISGANVLTF.

In DNA, the CDR3 is TGCGCCAGCAGCCGGGGTATTAGCGGGGCCAGCTCCTACAATGAGCAGTTCTTC. Its protein product is CASSRGISGASSYNEQFF. V is TRBV4-3 and J is TRBJ2-1; 8 nucleotides line up with TRBD2. From germline, CDR1 is LGHNA and CDR2 YSLEER. This CDR3 is 18 amino acids long. V shed 4 bases and J 0 bases; nucleotides not matched to a gene: 11.

This clonotype was counted a few times. The V call is TRBV6-6, the J call TRBJ2-1; no reliable D call. V was shortened by 6 bases and J by 7 bases, with 19 bases between the two germline ends. The CDR3 runs to 15 residues. Germline CDR1 is MNHNY and CDR2 is SVGAGI (reference sequence). DNA of the CDR3: TGTGCCAGCAGCAAACCATGGGCCAGCCGAAATGAGCAGTTCTTC. Amino acids: CASSKPWASRNEQFF.

This clonotype was recorded a few times. The CDR3 coding sequence is TGTGCCAGCAGTGAAGGGGTAGCGGGGGCCTCGTACCAAGAGACCCAGTACTTC. It translates to CASSEGVAGASYQETQYF. The gene calls are TRBV6-1 and TRBJ2-5; 9 positions agree with TRBD2. Trimming removed 1 base from V and 0 bases from J; junction bases left unmatched: 9. Germline V gene data show CDR1 as MNHNS and CDR2 as SASEGT. The CDR3 covers 18 residues.

Concerning this clonotype: At one of its ends the junction is not consistent with the germline gene, which may arise from a read error. The V and J genes are TRBV5-1 and TRBJ2-3; D gene unclear. Germline CDR1 is SGHRS and CDR2 is YFSETQ. The CDR3 extends over 12 amino acids. DNA of the CDR3: TGCGCCAGCAGGTCGAACGCAGATACGCCGTATTTT. Amino acid sequence: CASRSNADTPYF. Full variable domain (missing parts from reference TRBV5-1 and TRBJ2-3): KAGVTQTPRYLIKTRGQQVTLSCSPISGHRSVSWYQQTPGQGLQFLFEYFSETQRNKGNFPGRFSGRQFSNSRSEMNVSTLELGDSALYLCASRSNADTPYFGPGTRLTVL.

There are a few counts of this clonotype. The genes are TRBV27 and TRBJ2-5; 9 bases match TRBD1. The CDR3 consists of 15 residues. CDR1 is MNHEY and CDR2 is SMNVEV in the germline V gene (reference sequence). The V segment lost 3 bases and the J segment 11 bases; nucleotides outside the gene matches: 13. CDR3 coding DNA: TGTGCCAGCAGTTTGGACAGGGGAACCTACAATGAGCAGTACTTC. This sequence encodes CASSLDRGTYNEQYF.